The T cell receptor beta chain described here comes from a study of control samples from healthy donors and cancer patients. The germline gives CDR1 SGHTA, CDR2 FQGNSA. Trimming took off 5 bases at V and 1 base at J, with 12 bases between the two ends. This CDR3 is built from 15 residues. Repertoires were generated with immunoSEQ multiplex PCR, while TCRdb's copy carries only in-frame clones and drops some. The sample holds almost 90,000 clones; roughly 84% are singletons and the top ten take approximately 2.1%. The receptor comes from a woman between 35 and 50 years old in good health. Input material: blood. This sequence joins TRBV7-2 and TRBJ2-1, with D perhaps being TRBD1 or TRBD2 (6 bases each). The CDR3 sequence is CASSKGGGSYNEQFF. The CDR3 region has the DNA TGTGCCAGCAGCAAAGGAGGGGGTTCCTACAATGAGCAGTTCTTC.